Below are 10 T cell receptor beta chains sequenced from a single sample in a study of siplizumab effects on memory and regulatory T cells. Clones were read by immunoSEQ multiplex PCR, and TCRdb kept only the in-frame ones, dropping some. The sample includes 100,000 to 120,000 clones, roughly 92% of them seen just once. The sample consisted of CD4+ T cells sorted from blood. The receptors come from a human donor in good health.

This sequence joins TRBV9 and TRBJ2-3; unclear D gene. This CDR3 is 13 amino acids long. CDR1 and CDR2 from the germline V gene are SGDLS and YYNGEE. Trimming took off 0 bases at V and 5 bases at J, with 7 bases between the two ends. The chain's CDR3 is CASSVGGLDTQYF. CDR3 bases: TGTGCCAGCAGCGTAGGTGGGTTAGATACGCAGTATTTT.

The chain has TRBV7-2 and TRBJ2-7, with D maybe TRBD1 (7 bases). The V end was cut by 4 bases, the J end by 1 base, with 11 bases between. The CDR3 has 14 residues. Germline V gene data show CDR1 as SGHTA and CDR2 as FQGNSA. CDR3 loop: CASSSQGGSYEQYF. For the CDR3, the DNA is TGTGCCAGCAGCTCCCAGGGGGGTTCCTACGAGCAGTACTTC.

The chain combines TRBV9 with TRBJ2-7; D gene uncertain. Between the trimmed V and J ends, which lost 4 bases and 2 bases, there was a span of 13 bases. CDR3 length: 14 residues. Germline CDR1 and CDR2: SGDLS and YYNGEE. The DNA for the CDR3 is TGTGCCAGCAGCCTGGGTTATGGGACCTACGAGCAGTACTTC. Its translation is CASSLGYGTYEQYF.

The rearrangement joins TRBV19 to TRBJ1-4; no clear D gene. Germline assignment: CDR1 LNHDA and CDR2 SQIVND (reference sequence). The CDR3 loop spans 15 amino acids. V lost 4 bases and J lost 0, with 9 bases in between. CDR3 in amino acids: CASSTALATNEKLFF. The CDR3 DNA reads as TGTGCCAGTAGTACAGCCCTCGCAACTAATGAAAAACTGTTTTTT.

This clone was picked up one time. Here the CDR3 DNA reads TGTGCCATCAGTGAGCCAAACCGGGGGGGGTACGAGCAGTACTTC. It yields the protein CAISEPNRGGYEQYF. The chain carries TRBV10-3 and TRBJ2-7, with 8 bases fitting TRBD2. The V gene end was trimmed by 2 bases and the J gene end by 4 bases; junction bases not matched to a gene: 7. Germline values: CDR1 ENHRY, CDR2 SYGVKD. The CDR3 extends over 15 amino acids.

The chain links TRBV6-5 to TRBJ2-7; D not resolved. Between the trimmed V and J ends, which lost 4 bases and 2 bases, there was a span of 12 bases. This CDR3 comprises 14 residues. CDR1 and CDR2 (germline): MNHEY, SVGAGI. Here the CDR3 DNA reads TGTGCCAGCAGTTTGGCCAGGCAGACCTACGAGCAGTACTTC. Its translation: CASSLARQTYEQYF.

The CDR3 DNA reads TGTGCCAGCAGTGAGGCAGGTTCTGGAACGGCTTTCTTT. It encodes CASSEAGSGTAFF. The chain recombines TRBV2 with TRBJ1-1; no clear D gene. V gave up 3 bases and J gave up 11 bases, with 16 bases separating them. Germline-derived CDR1 and CDR2 are SNHLY and FYNNEI. The CDR3 covers 13 residues.

The chain combines TRBV29-1 with TRBJ2-3; D gene unclear. The V end was cut by 3 bases, the J end by 1 base, with 14 bases between. This CDR3 has 15 residues. Germline V gives CDR1 SQVTM, CDR2 ANQGSEA. CDR3: CSVEDEHGGTDTQYF. The CDR3, as DNA: TGCAGCGTTGAGGATGAGCATGGAGGCACAGATACGCAGTATTTT.

The V call is TRBV5-6, the J call TRBJ2-1; D is possibly TRBD2 (6 bases). From germline, CDR1 is SGHDT and CDR2 YYEEEE. V lost 0 bases, J lost 4 bases, and 8 bases lay in between. The CDR3 totals 14 residues. CDR3 in amino acids: CASSLGLGYNEQFF. The DNA of the CDR3 is TGTGCCAGCAGCTTGGGACTAGGATACAATGAGCAGTTCTTC.

The chain joins TRBV5-1 to TRBJ2-6; no firm D call. V was shortened by 5 bases and J by 0 bases, with 9 bases between the two germline ends. Germline CDR1 SGHRS, CDR2 YFSETQ. The CDR3 contains 15 residues. CDR3 amino acids: CASRVDGSGANVLTF. Here the CDR3 DNA reads TGCGCCAGCAGAGTGGACGGCTCTGGGGCCAACGTCCTGACTTTC.